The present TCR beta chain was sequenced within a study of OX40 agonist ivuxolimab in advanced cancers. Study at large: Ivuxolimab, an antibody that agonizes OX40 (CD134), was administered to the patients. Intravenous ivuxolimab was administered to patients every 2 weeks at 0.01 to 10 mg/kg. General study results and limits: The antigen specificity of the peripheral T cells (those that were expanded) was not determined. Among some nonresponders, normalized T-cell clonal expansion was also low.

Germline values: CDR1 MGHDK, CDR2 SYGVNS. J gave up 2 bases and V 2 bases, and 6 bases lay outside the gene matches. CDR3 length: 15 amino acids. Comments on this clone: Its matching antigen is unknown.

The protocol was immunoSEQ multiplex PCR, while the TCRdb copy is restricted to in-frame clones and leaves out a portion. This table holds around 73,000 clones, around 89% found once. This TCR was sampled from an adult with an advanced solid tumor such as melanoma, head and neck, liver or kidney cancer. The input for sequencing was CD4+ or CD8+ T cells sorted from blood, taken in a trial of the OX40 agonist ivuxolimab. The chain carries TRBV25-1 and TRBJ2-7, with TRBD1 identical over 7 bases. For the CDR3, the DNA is TGTGCCAGCAGTGAACCAACGACAGGGCCCTACGAGCAGTACTTC. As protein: CASSEPTTGPYEQYF.